This TCR beta chain was sequenced during a study of T-cell memory formation after mild COVID-19. The CDR3 covers 14 residues. Germline trimming cut 5 bases from V and 6 bases from J; bases unmatched to any gene: 8. The germline CDR1 and CDR2 sequences are SGHTA and FQGNSA. TCRdb reprocessed the 5' RACE reads via MiXCR and lists one record per CDR3 protein. The table has about half a million distinct CDR3 sequences, around a sixth seen once. The material sequenced was PBMCs or a T cell subset sorted from them (not recorded which). This clonotype was sampled from an adult woman who had mild COVID-19 (a few samples of this study predate the infection). Cell type and time point are not known. The chain links TRBV7-2 to TRBJ2-5; 8 positions agree with TRBD2. The CDR3 DNA reads as TGTGCCAGCAGCCCGGGGGGGGGTGCCAAGACCCAGTACTTC. This gives the protein CASSPGGGAKTQYF.